This T cell receptor (beta chain) was captured by sequencing in a study of blood T cells in healthy people across ages. Turning to the study itself: Capture via template switching afforded approximately one barcoded beta molecule per two T cells. The study's findings and limits: A conclusive naive versus antigen-experienced comparison was prevented by the unsorted PBMCs.

The CDR3 consists of 12 residues. Trimming removed 3 bases at V and 5 bases at J, with 11 bases between. Germline V lookup: CDR1 DFQATT, CDR2 SNEGSKA (reference sequence). In regard to this clonotype: Its antigen remains unknown.

Together with a sample-barcoded 5' primer, a J-beta primer mix was included in a second PCR lasting 7 to 11 cycles. A template-switch adaptor containing 12 random nucleotides labeled each cDNA molecule. Each sample yielded at least 2.5 million CDR3-containing paired-end reads. TCRdb itself ran the 5' RACE reads through MiXCR, one entry per CDR3 protein. The data contain 1.5 million to 2 million distinct CDR3 sequences, around 50% of them singletons. The V gene is TRBV20-1, the J gene TRBJ2-7; D is possibly TRBD1 or TRBD2 (5 bases each). This TCR came from a woman aged 40 to 50 in good health. The sequencing input was blood. This CDR3 reads CSARTGPHEQYF. The CDR3 nucleotides are TGCAGTGCTAGGACGGGGCCCCACGAGCAGTACTTC.